The clone carrying this T cell receptor (beta chain) was seen a few times. Its antigen is still unknown. The germline V and J ends were trimmed by 1 base and 3 bases, with 2 bases remaining between them. CDR1 and CDR2 (germline): GTSNPN, SVGIG (reference sequence). The CDR3 is 11 amino acids. This entry is derived from a study of post-analysis software for immune sequencing data. Tagging with unique molecular identifiers was a feature of the TCR beta cDNA libraries. A single record per CDR3 protein comes from TCRdb applying MiXCR to the PCR reads. The sample includes roughly 180,000 distinct CDR3 sequences, about 29% seen only once; the top ten take approximately 1.6%. Whole-study results and caveats: About 5 TRBV segments occurring more often in patients than controls included TRBV5-6, TRBV5-1 and TRBV20-1.

V and J are TRBV30 and TRBJ2-3; D remains unclear. Sample: blood. The TCR originated in a girl under 18 with multiple sclerosis. CDR3 in DNA: TGTGCCTGGAGTGAAACAGATACGCAGTATTTT. It translates to CAWSETDTQYF.